The source of this TCR beta chain is a study of cytomegalovirus exposure and HLA in healthy donors. Study conclusions and caveats: The authors enumerated roughly 160 TCR beta chains as linked to cytomegalovirus.

As concerns this clone: As yet, its antigen is unknown.

The germline V gene encodes CDR1 SNHLY and CDR2 FYNNEI. This CDR3 spans 13 amino acids. The V end was cut by 7 bases, the J end by 4 bases, with 11 bases between. The protocol was immunoSEQ multiplex PCR, while the TCRdb copy is restricted to in-frame clones and leaves out a portion. The profile shows about 240,000 clones, 85% to 90% of them singletons. The receptor comes from a man aged 18 to 29 in good health and CMV-seronegative. The V gene is TRBV2, the J gene TRBJ1-3; D not resolved. Sequencing was done on a sample of PBMCs. CDR3: CASMRSTGNTIYF. The CDR3 DNA reads TGTGCCAGCATGAGAAGTACCGGAAACACCATATATTTT.